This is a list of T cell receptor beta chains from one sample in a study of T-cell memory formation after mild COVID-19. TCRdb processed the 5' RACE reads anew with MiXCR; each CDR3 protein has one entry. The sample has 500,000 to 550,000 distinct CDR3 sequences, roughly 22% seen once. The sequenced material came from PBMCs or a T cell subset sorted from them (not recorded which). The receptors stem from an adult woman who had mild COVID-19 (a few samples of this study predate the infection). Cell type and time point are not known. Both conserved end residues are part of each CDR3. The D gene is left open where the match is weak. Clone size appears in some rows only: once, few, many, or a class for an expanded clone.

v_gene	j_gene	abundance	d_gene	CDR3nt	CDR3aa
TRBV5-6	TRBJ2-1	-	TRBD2	TGTGCCAGCAGCGCCCTAGCGGGAGGCCACCCCAATGAGCAGTTCTTC	CASSALAGGHPNEQFF
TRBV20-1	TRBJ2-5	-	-	TGCAGTGCCTCCCGGGTAGGGGCACAGAGGGGAGAGACCCAGTACTTC	CSASRVGAQRGETQYF
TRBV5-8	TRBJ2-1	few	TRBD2	TGTGCCAGCAGCTCGGGACTAGCGGGATCGCCCTACAATGAGCAGTTCTTC	CASSSGLAGSPYNEQFF
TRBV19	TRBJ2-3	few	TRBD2	TGTGCCAGTAGTACGCGGGAGGGCCCAGATACGCAGTATTTT	CASSTREGPDTQYF
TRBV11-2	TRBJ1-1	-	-	TGTGCCAGCAGTTCCGAGCGGAGAAGTACTGAAGCTTTCTTT	CASSSERRSTEAFF
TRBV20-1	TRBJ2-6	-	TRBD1	TGCAGTGCTGTCGGGACAGGGGGGGGTCCTGGGGCCAACGTCCTGACTTTC	CSAVGTGGGPGANVLTF
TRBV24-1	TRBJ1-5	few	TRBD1	TGTGCCACCAGTGATTTGTGGGACAGGAATCAGCCCCAGCATTTT	CATSDLWDRNQPQHF
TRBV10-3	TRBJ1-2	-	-	TGTGCCATCAGTGAGTCTGACTCCTACTATGGCTACACCTTC	CAISESDSYYGYTF
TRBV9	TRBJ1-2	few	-	TGTGCCAGCAGCGCGGACGGGAGAAGTGGCTACACCTTC	CASSADGRSGYTF
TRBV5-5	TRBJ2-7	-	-	TGTGCCAGCAGCTCCCGGACGGACGTCCAGTACTTC	CASSSRTDVQYF
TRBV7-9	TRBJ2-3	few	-	TGTGCCAGCAGCTTAAAACAGGGCTGGGAAGATACGCAGTATTTT	CASSLKQGWEDTQYF
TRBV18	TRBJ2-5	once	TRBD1	TGTGCCAGCTCGGGACAGATCCAAGAGACCCAGTACTTC	CASSGQIQETQYF
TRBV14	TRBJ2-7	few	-	TGTGCCAGCAGCCAGGCAGGGAGGATGTCCTACGAGCAGTACTTC	CASSQAGRMSYEQYF
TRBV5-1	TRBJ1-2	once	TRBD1	TGCGCCAGCAGCCCAGGGACAGGGGGCTATAGCTACACCTTC	CASSPGTGGYSYTF
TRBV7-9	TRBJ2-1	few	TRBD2	TGTGCCAGCAGCTTAAGGACCCAGACTAGCCACTCCTACAATGAGCAGTTCTTC	CASSLRTQTSHSYNEQFF
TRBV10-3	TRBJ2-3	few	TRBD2	TGTGCCATCAGCCAGACTAGCGGGGGGACTAGCACAGATACGCAGTATTTT	CAISQTSGGTSTDTQYF
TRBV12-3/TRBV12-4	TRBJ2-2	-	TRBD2	TGTGCCACCACGTTTAAGCCGGGGGGGCTAACCGGGGAGCTGTTTTTT	CATTFKPGGLTGELFF
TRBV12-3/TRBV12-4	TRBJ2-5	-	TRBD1	TGTGCCAGCAGTTTGGATGACAGGGGTCGTTACCAAGAGACCCAGTACTTC	CASSLDDRGRYQETQYF
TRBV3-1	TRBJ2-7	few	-	TGTGCCAGCAGCGAGTTCGCCGGAGGACCGTACGAGCAGTACTTC	CASSEFAGGPYEQYF
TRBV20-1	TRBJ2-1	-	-	TGCAGTGCCCCCGGAATAAGCGGTTCCTACAATGAGCAGTTCTTC	CSAPGISGSYNEQFF
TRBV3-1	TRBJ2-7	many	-	TGTGCCAGCAGCCAAGGGCACCTCTACGAGCAGTACTTC	CASSQGHLYEQYF
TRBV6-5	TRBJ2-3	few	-	TGTGCCAGCAGTTCCCGGGACGGTAGCACAGATACGCAGTATTTT	CASSSRDGSTDTQYF
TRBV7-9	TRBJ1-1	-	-	TGTGCCAGCAGCTTAGATAGCGGGGTTGAAGCTTTCTTT	CASSLDSGVEAFF
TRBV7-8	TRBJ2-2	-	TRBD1	TGTGCCAGCACACAGACAGGGTTCACCGGGGAGCTGTTTTTT	CASTQTGFTGELFF
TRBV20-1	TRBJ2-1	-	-	TGCAGTGCTAGAGTAGGGAGGAGCTCCTACAATGAGCAGTTCTTC	CSARVGRSSYNEQFF
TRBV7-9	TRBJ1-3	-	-	TGTGCCAGCAGCCAATCGGACGGTTACTCTGGAAACACCATATATTTT	CASSQSDGYSGNTIYF
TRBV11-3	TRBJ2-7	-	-	TGTGCCAGCAGCTCCAACTGGGACGAGCAGTACTTC	CASSSNWDEQYF
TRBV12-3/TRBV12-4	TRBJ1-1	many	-	TGTGCCAGCAGTACCACGGGGAACACTGAAGCTTTCTTT	CASSTTGNTEAFF
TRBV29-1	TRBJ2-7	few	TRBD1	TGCAGCGTGACGGACAGGGTGTCCTACGAGCAGTACTTC	CSVTDRVSYEQYF
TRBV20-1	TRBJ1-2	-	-	TGCAGTGCCTCGGGTAGAGGCTACACCTTC	CSASGRGYTF
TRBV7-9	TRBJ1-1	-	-	TGTGCCAGCAGCCTCCCGACAGTACCTAATGAAGCTTTCTTT	CASSLPTVPNEAFF
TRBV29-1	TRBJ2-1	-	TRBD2	TGCAGCGTTGCACTAGCGGACTACAATGAGCAGTTCTTC	CSVALADYNEQFF
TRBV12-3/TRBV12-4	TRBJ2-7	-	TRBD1	TGTGCCAGCAGTTGGAAGGGGGCGTGGTCCTACGAGCAGTACTTC	CASSWKGAWSYEQYF
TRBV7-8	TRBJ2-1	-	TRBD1	TGTGCCAGCAGCCCATCGACAGGGAAGGGTGAGCAGTTCTTC	CASSPSTGKGEQFF
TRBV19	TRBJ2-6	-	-	TGTGCCAGTAGTATAGTCTACGAAGGGGCCAACGTCCTGACTTTC	CASSIVYEGANVLTF
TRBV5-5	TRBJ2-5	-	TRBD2	TGTGCCAGCAGCTTGGAAGGTAGCGGGGTCAGGGAGACCCAGTACTTC	CASSLEGSGVRETQYF
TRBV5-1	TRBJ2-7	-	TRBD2	TGCGCCAGCAGCTTGGATAGGCGGGGGGGCTACGAGCAGTACTTC	CASSLDRRGGYEQYF
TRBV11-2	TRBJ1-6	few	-	TGTGCCAGCAGCCCAAGACGACACGTTTTCGATAATTCACCCCTCCACTTT	CASSPRRHVFDNSPLHF
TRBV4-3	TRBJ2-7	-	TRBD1	TGCGCCAGCAGCCGGACAGGGGCAGCGGGCGAGCAGTACTTC	CASSRTGAAGEQYF
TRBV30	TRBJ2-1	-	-	TGTGCCTGGAGTGTACGGGGCCCCGGCCCCGGGGCTGGAGAGCAGTTCTTC	CAWSVRGPGPGAGEQFF
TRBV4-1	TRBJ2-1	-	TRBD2	TGCGCCAGCAGCCAAGATCGATTGACTAGCGGGTGGAAACTCTTGGGCAATGAGCAGTTCTTC	CASSQDRLTSGWKLLGNEQFF
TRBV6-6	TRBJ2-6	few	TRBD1	TGTGCCAGCAGGCCGGGACAGGCGGCAGATGGGGCCAACGTCCTGACTTTC	CASRPGQAADGANVLTF
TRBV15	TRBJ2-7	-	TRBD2	TGTGCCACCAGCAGAGAGGGACTAGCTCCCTACGAGCAGTACTTC	CATSREGLAPYEQYF
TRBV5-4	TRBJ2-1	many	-	TGTGCCAGCTCCTCTATAGTCACGTCGTTCAATGAGCAGTTCTTC	CASSSIVTSFNEQFF
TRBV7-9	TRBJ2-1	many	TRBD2	TGTGCCAGCAGTTTAGCGGGAGGGCCCAATGAGCAGTTCTTC	CASSLAGGPNEQFF
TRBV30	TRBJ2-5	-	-	TGTGCCTGGAGTTTCGGGGAAGAGACCCAGTACTTC	CAWSFGEETQYF
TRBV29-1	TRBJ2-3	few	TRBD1	TGCAGCGCCAGGACAGGACGCACAGATACGCAGTATTTT	CSARTGRTDTQYF
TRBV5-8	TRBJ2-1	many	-	TGTGCCAGCAGCTTGGCAGGGTACGGTGAGCAGTTCTTC	CASSLAGYGEQFF
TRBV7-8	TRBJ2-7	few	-	TGTGCCAGCAGCAAGCCCGACAGTCTAGCCTACGAGCAGTACTTC	CASSKPDSLAYEQYF
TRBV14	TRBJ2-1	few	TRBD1	TGTGCCAGCAGCCAAGATCAGGGGGCCTACAATGAGCAGTTCTTC	CASSQDQGAYNEQFF
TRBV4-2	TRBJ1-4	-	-	TGTGCCAGCAGCCAAGTTGGCGAAAAACTGTTTTTT	CASSQVGEKLFF
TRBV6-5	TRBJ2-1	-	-	TGTGCCAGCAGCGCCCGGGGGGCGTTAAATGAGCAGTTCTTC	CASSARGALNEQFF
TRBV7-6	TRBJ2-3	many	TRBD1	TGTGCCAGCAGCTCCCCCCGACAGGGAGTCGCAGATACGCAGTATTTT	CASSSPRQGVADTQYF
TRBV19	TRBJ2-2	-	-	TGTGCCAGTAGGTGGAAGGGCACCGGGGAGCTGTTTTTT	CASRWKGTGELFF
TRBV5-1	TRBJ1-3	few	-	TGCGCCAGCAGCTCGGGGACATACTCTGGAAACACCATATATTTT	CASSSGTYSGNTIYF
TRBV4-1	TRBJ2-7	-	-	TGCGCCAGCAGCCAAGATAGGACAGCCTACTACGAGCAGTACTTC	CASSQDRTAYYEQYF
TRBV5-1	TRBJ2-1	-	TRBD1	TGCGCCAGCAGCTTGGATACAGGGGGCTTGGATGAGCAGTTCTTC	CASSLDTGGLDEQFF
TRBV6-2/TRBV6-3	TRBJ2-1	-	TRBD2	TGTGCCAGCAGTTACCTCGGGACTAGCGGGAGGGCCAATCACAATGAGCAGTTCTTC	CASSYLGTSGRANHNEQFF
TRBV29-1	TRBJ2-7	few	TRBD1	TGCAGCGTTACAGGGACAGGGGTCTACGAGCAGTACTTC	CSVTGTGVYEQYF